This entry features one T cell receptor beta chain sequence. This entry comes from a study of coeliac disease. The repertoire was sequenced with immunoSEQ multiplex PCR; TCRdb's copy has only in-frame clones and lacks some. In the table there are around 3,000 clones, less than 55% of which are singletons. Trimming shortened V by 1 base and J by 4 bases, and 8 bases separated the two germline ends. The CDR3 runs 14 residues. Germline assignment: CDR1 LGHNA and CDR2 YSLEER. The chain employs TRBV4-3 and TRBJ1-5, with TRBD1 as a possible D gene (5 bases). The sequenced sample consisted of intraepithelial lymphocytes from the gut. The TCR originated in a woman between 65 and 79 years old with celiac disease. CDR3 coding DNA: TGCGCCAGCAGCCAAGCCAGGGTTAATCAGCCCCAGCATTTT. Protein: CASSQARVNQPQHF.